This T cell receptor beta chain is from a study of blood T cell repertoires in COVID-19. Some clones are missing from TCRdb's copy, which holds only in-frame ones; the method was immunoSEQ multiplex PCR. The table shows 150,000 to 200,000 clones, with approximately 80% occurring only once. With 8 bases removed from V and 7 bases from J, the gap between germline ends came to 18 bases. CDR1 is MGHRA and CDR2 is YSYEKL in the germline V gene. The CDR3 totals 14 residues. Sequenced: PBMCs or T cells enriched from blood (not recorded which). This clonotype originated in a man in his fifties or sixties who had recovered from COVID-19. This chain connects TRBV4-1 to TRBJ2-1; maybe TRBD1 (5 bases). CDR3 in DNA: TGCGCCAGCTCCCCAGGGAATAGGAAAAATGAGCAGTTCTTC. Translation: CASSPGNRKNEQFF.